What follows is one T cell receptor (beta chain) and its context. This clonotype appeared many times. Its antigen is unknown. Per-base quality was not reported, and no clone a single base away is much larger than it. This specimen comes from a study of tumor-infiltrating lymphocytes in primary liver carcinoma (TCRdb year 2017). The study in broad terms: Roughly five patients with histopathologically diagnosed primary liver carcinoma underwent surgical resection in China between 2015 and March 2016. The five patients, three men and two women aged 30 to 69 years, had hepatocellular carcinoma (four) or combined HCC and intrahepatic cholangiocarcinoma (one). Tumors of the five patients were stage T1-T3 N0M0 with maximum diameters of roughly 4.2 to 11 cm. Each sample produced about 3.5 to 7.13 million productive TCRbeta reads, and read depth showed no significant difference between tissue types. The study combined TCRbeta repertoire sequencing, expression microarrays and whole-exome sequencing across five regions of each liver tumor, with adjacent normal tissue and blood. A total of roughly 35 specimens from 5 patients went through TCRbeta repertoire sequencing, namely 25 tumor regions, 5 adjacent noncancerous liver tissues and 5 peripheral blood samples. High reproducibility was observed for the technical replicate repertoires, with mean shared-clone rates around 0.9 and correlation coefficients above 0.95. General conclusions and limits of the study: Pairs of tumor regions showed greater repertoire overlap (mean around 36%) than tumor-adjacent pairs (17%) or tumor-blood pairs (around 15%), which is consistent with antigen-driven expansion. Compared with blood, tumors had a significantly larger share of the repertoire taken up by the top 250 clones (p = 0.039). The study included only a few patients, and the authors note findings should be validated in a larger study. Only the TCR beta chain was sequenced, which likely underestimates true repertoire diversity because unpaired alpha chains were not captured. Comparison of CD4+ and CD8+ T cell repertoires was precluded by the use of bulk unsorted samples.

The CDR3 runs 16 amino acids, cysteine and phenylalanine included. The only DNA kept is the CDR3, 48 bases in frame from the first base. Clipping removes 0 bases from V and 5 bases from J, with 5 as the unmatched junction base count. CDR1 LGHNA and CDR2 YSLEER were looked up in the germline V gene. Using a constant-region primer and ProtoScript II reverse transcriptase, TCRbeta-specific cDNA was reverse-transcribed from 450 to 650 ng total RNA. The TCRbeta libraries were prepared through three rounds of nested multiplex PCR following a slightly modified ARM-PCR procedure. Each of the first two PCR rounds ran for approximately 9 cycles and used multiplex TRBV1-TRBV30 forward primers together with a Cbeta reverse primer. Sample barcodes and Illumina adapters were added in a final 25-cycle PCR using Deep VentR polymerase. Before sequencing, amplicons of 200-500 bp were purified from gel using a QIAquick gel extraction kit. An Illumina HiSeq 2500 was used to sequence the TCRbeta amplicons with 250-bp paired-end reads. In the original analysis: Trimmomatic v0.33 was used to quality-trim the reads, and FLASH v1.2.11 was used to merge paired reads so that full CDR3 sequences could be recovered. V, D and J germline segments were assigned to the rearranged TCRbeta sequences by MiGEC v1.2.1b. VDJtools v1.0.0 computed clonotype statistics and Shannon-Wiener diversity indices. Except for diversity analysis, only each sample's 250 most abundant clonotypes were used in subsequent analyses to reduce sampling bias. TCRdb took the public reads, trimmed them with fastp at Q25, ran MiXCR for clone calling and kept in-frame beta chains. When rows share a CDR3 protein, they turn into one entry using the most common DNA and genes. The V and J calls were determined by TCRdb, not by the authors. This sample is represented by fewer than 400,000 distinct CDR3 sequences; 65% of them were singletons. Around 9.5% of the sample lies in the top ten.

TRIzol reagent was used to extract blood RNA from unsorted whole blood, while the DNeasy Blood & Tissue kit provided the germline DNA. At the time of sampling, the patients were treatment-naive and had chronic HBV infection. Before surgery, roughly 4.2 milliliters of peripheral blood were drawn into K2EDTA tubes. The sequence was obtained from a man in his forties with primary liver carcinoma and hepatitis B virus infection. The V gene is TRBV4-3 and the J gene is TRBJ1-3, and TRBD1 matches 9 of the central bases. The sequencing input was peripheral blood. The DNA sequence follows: TGCGCCAGCAGCCAAGAAACAGGGGGCCGTCGAAACACCATATATTTT. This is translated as CASSQETGGRRNTIYF.